This T cell receptor beta chain was observed in a study of blood T cell repertoires in COVID-19. TCRdb's table, derived via immunoSEQ multiplex PCR, lists solely in-frame clones and lacks some. The table has approximately 330,000 clones, about nine tenths seen once; the top ten hold 7.5% to 10%. The V segment lost 3 bases and the J segment 6 bases; nucleotides outside the gene matches: 7. Germline V gives CDR1 MNHEY, CDR2 SVGAGI. The CDR3 has 15 amino acids. The chain employs TRBV6-5 and TRBJ1-5, with TRBD1 identical over 8 bases. This clonotype was obtained from a man younger than 45 with COVID-19, enrolled during active disease. The sequenced sample was peripheral blood. The CDR3 DNA reads TGTGCCAGCAGTTATTCCCAGGGGGCAACTCAGCCCCAGCATTTT. It translates to CASSYSQGATQPQHF.